This TCR beta chain derives from a study of cytomegalovirus exposure and HLA in healthy donors. The study's findings and limits: Versus the 666-donor mean, an Asian-associated ancestry cluster reportedly showed fewer N-insertions in a later analysis.

This clone was detected only a few times. The antigen is undetermined. PCR was performed using 60 Vbeta and 13 Jbeta primers. TCRdb's copy holds only in-frame clones and misses some; the assay was immunoSEQ multiplex PCR. This table holds roughly 200,000 clones, roughly a tenth found once. The CDR3 has 16 residues. Germline V gene data show CDR1 as LNHDA and CDR2 as SQIVND (reference sequence). V shed 10 bases and J shed 4 bases, with 25 bases lying between them. The chain links TRBV19 to TRBJ1-1; TRBD1 is a possible D gene (6 bases). This receptor was obtained from a woman in her 30s in good health and CMV-seropositive. Sequenced material: PBMCs. The CDR3 here is CATEKGPMRGGTEAFF. CDR3 bases: TGTGCCACCGAAAAGGGTCCGATGCGAGGGGGCACTGAAGCTTTCTTT. The full variable domain, its missing parts supplied by reference TRBV19 and TRBJ1-1, is DGGITQSPKYLFRKEGQNVTLSCEQNLNHDAMYWYRQDPGQGLRLIYYSQIVNDFQKGDIAEGYSVSREKKESFPLTVTSAQKNPTAFYLCATEKGPMRGGTEAFFGQGTRLTVV.